Following are 18 T cell receptor beta chains from one sample sequenced in a study of OX40 agonist ivuxolimab in advanced cancers. Assay used: immunoSEQ multiplex PCR; TCRdb lists only in-frame clones, some missing. The sample includes roughly 64,000 clones, around 93% of them seen just once. The material was CD4+ or CD8+ T cells sorted from blood, obtained in a trial of the OX40 agonist ivuxolimab. The receptors were sampled from an adult with an advanced solid tumor such as melanoma, head and neck, liver or kidney cancer.

The rearrangement links TRBV6-4 to TRBJ1-5; D call uncertain. The CDR3 is 16 residues long. The ends were cut back, 5 bases at V and 0 bases at J, with 14 bases in the middle. Germline V gene sequence: CDR1 MRHNA, CDR2 SNTAGT. CDR3 DNA sequence: TGTGCCAGCAGTACAGACGGCGTCTATAGCAATCAGCCCCAGCATTTT. Its protein is CASSTDGVYSNQPQHF.

V gene TRBV7-2 combines with J gene TRBJ2-6; 9 bases agree with TRBD1. The CDR3 sequence is 19 residues long. Per the germline V gene, CDR1 is SGHTA and CDR2 is FQGNSA. After removal of 5 bases from V and 4 bases from J, the junction contained 15 bases not matched to a gene. CDR3 sequence reads: CASSRDRDRDVPGANVLTF. CDR3 DNA: TGTGCCAGCAGCCGCGACCGGGACAGGGACGTACCCGGGGCCAACGTCCTGACTTTC.

The chain is built from TRBV11-3 and TRBJ2-2; the match to TRBD1 covers 8 bases. The CDR3 runs to 15 residues. After removal of 10 bases from V and 1 base from J, the junction contained 8 bases not matched to a gene. In germline, CDR1 is SGHNT, CDR2 YENEEA. In DNA, the CDR3 is TGTGCCACACAGGCCGGGACAGGGAACACCGGGGAGCTGTTTTTT. Its protein is CATQAGTGNTGELFF.

The chain employs TRBV7-9 and TRBJ1-5; 7 bases line up with TRBD1. V lost 5 bases to trimming and J lost 4 bases; unmatched junction nucleotides: 2. The germline V gene has CDR1 SEHNR and CDR2 FQNEAQ (reference sequence). CDR3 size: 13 residues. The CDR3 is CASSGTANQPQHF. For the CDR3, the DNA is TGTGCCAGCAGCGGGACAGCAAATCAGCCCCAGCATTTT.

The rearrangement uses TRBV23-1 and TRBJ2-7; D call uncertain. TRBV23-1 is assigned to the ORF class and has an uncertain function. V lost 0 bases to trimming and J lost 1 base, with 13 bases between them. The CDR3 has 16 residues. This CDR3 reads CASSQSSPERSYEQYF. Written as DNA, the CDR3 is TGCGCCAGCAGTCAATCTTCGCCAGAAAGATCCTACGAGCAGTACTTC.

The chain recombines TRBV6-5 with TRBJ2-2; 7 positions agree with TRBD2. The germline CDR1 and CDR2 sequences are MNHEY and SVGAGI. CDR3 size: 15 residues. J was trimmed by 4 bases and V by 7 bases; bases with no gene match: 9. Written as DNA, the CDR3 is TGTGCCAGCAATCGAGGCGGGAGCGGCACCGGGGAGCTGTTTTTT. This encodes CASNRGGSGTGELFF.

The chain joins TRBV4-2 to TRBJ2-2; no reliable D call. V was shortened by 4 bases and J by 1 base, with 10 bases between the two germline ends. Germline-derived CDR1 and CDR2 are LGHNA and YNFKEQ. The CDR3 has 15 amino acids. CDR3 bases: TGTGCCAGCAGCCGATTGGCAGAGAACACCGGGGAGCTGTTTTTT. Translation: CASSRLAENTGELFF.

The chain uses TRBV6-5 and TRBJ1-5; D unclear. Germline V gene sequence: CDR1 MNHEY, CDR2 SVGAGI. The ends were cut back, 5 bases at V and 6 bases at J, with 11 bases in the middle. The CDR3 sequence is 13 residues long. CDR3 protein: CASSGPPGQPQHF. The CDR3 DNA reads as TGTGCCAGCAGTGGCCCTCCAGGTCAGCCCCAGCATTTT.

V gene TRBV25-1 combines with J gene TRBJ2-5, with 10 bases fitting TRBD2. Unmatched junction bases numbered 15, after V lost 6 bases and J lost 5 bases. Germline V gene sequence: CDR1 MGHDK, CDR2 SYGVNS. This CDR3 contains 17 residues. CDR3 bases: TGTGCCAGCAGGGCGACGATAGCGGGAGGAGATACGGAGACCCAGTACTTC. As protein: CASRATIAGGDTETQYF.

The CDR3 DNA sequence: TGCGCCAGCAGTGAGGGGGAGACGGACATGAACACTGAAGCTTTCTTT. This codes for CASSEGETDMNTEAFF. The chain recombines TRBV10-1 with TRBJ1-1, with D possibly being TRBD1 (5 bases). Between the trimmed V and J ends, which lost 2 bases and 0 bases, there was a span of 13 bases. Germline-derived CDR1 and CDR2 are WNHNN and SYGVQD (reference sequence). The CDR3 is 16 amino acids.

This sequence joins TRBV30 and TRBJ1-4; D not resolved. This CDR3 is 15 amino acids long. V lost 0 bases, J lost 5 bases, and 13 bases lay in between. Germline CDR1 is GTSNPN and CDR2 is SVGIG (reference sequence). The CDR3 DNA is TGTGCCTGGAGTGTGACTCGGCGGGGAAATGAAAAACTGTTTTTT. It is translated as CAWSVTRRGNEKLFF. The full variable domain, its missing parts supplied by reference TRBV30 and TRBJ1-4, is SQTIHQWPATLVQPVGSPLSLECTVEGTSNPNLYWYRQAAGRGLQLLFYSVGIGQISSEVPQNLSASRPQDRQFILSSKKLLLSDSGFYLCAWSVTRRGNEKLFFGSGTQLSVL.

The chain links TRBV5-1 to TRBJ2-1; TRBD2 agrees at 10 bases. Losses at the gene ends were 7 bases for V and 5 bases for J; bases not matched to a gene: 9. This CDR3 is 15 amino acids long. The germline V gene has CDR1 SGHRS and CDR2 YFSETQ. CDR3 in DNA: TGCGCCAGCGGGGGACTAGCGCAGAACAACAATGAGCAGTTCTTC. It is translated as CASGGLAQNNNEQFF.

The V call is TRBV23-1, the J call TRBJ1-5, with D perhaps TRBD1 (5 bases). TRBV23-1 is an ORF, and what it does is uncertain. V lost 0 bases, J lost 5 bases, and 26 bases lay in between. CDR3 length: 20 amino acids. The CDR3 spells CASSQSGARTVDLGHQPQHF. CDR3 DNA: TGCGCCAGCAGTCAATCTGGGGCCAGGACCGTTGACCTTGGGCATCAGCCCCAGCATTTT.

This clone was counted a single time. This chain links TRBV7-8 with TRBJ2-1; D gene uncertain. Germline CDR1 is SGHVS and CDR2 is FQNEAQ. The CDR3 runs to 12 residues. The V end lost 5 bases, the J end lost 9 bases, and 11 bases lay between the germline ends. The DNA for the CDR3 is TGTGCCAGCAGCCTGCGGATTGGTGAGCAGTTCTTC. Protein: CASSLRIGEQFF. The whole variable domain, remainder taken from reference TRBV7-8 and TRBJ2-1, is GAGVSQSPRYKVAKRGQDVALRCDPISGHVSLFWYQQALGQGPEFLTYFQNEAQLDKSGLPSDRFFAERPEGSVSTLKIQRTQQEDSAVYLCASSLRIGEQFFGPGTRLTVL.

This clone was detected only a few times. One junction end does not reproduce the germline sequence, and a read error may be involved. The chain couples TRBV14 to TRBJ1-2, with 9 bases matching TRBD1. CDR1 SGHDN and CDR2 FVKESK come from the germline V gene. The CDR3 has 13 amino acids. CDR3 nucleotides: TGTGCCAGCAGCGAAGACAGGGGGGATGGCTACACCTTC. Translated, it gives CASSEDRGDGYTF.

J is TRBJ2-2 and V is TRBV18; no clear D gene. The CDR3 is made up of 13 amino acids. Trimming shortened V by 2 bases and J by 7 bases, and 8 bases separated the two germline ends. Germline CDR1 reads KGHSH; CDR2 reads LQKENI. CDR3 protein: CASSPKQFGELFF. CDR3 nucleotide sequence: TGTGCCAGCTCACCAAAACAGTTCGGGGAGCTGTTTTTT.

This clone was observed a handful of times. CDR3 sequence reads: CASSFLAGGPGEQYF. CDR3 DNA: TGTGCCAGCAGCTTCCTAGCGGGAGGGCCGGGCGAGCAGTACTTC. J is TRBJ2-7 and V is TRBV7-8, with 12 bases matching TRBD2. This CDR3 is 15 amino acids long. Germline CDR1 SGHVS, CDR2 FQNEAQ. The trim removed 3 bases at V and 6 bases at J, leaving 6 bases unmatched.

As for this clone: One end of the junction varies from germline; a read error may be responsible. The V gene is TRBV7-9, the J gene TRBJ2-5; 10 bases map to TRBD2. The CDR3 spans 13 residues. Looked up from germline, CDR1 is SEHNR and CDR2 is FQNEAQ (reference sequence). In DNA form, the CDR3 reads TGTGCCAGCAGCCTAGCGGGAGTGGAGACCCAGTACTTC. This gives the protein CASSLAGVETQYF. Variable domain in full (rest from reference TRBV7-9 and TRBJ2-5): DTGVSQNPRHKITKRGQNVTFRCDPISEHNRLYWYRQTLGQGPEFLTYFQNEAQLEKSRLLSDRFSAERPKGSFSTLEIQRTEQGDSAMYLCASSLAGVETQYFGPGTRLLVL.